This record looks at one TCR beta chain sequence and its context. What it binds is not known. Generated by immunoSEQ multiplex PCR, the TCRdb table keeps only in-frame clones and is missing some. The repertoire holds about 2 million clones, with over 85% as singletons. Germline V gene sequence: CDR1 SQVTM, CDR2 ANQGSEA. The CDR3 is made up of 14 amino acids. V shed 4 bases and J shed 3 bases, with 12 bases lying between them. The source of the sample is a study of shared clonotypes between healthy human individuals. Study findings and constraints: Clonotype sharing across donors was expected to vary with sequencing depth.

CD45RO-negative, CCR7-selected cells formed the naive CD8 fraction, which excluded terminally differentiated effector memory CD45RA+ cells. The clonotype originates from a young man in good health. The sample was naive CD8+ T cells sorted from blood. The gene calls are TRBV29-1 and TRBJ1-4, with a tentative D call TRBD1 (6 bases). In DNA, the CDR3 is TGCAGCGTTGCAGAGGACAGACCTAATGAAAAACTGTTTTTT. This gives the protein CSVAEDRPNEKLFF.